This entry describes one T cell receptor (beta chain). Germline V gene lookup returns CDR1 LGHNA and CDR2 YSLEER. Trimming pared 0 bases from V and 8 bases from J, leaving 11 bases between. The CDR3 runs 15 residues. A CD8+CD4-CCR7+CD45RA+ gate was used to sort naive CD8 T cells. The data originate from a study of molecular identifiers for immune sequencing clone quantification. With listed TCR primers and previously described methods, bulk TCR libraries were prepared. Via MiXCR, TCRdb re-called the PCR reads, giving one row per CDR3 protein. The data contain approximately 500,000 distinct CDR3 sequences, around 23% of them singletons.

Specimen: naive CD8+ T cells from blood, with Jurkat cell RNA spiked in. Subset given: FACS-sorted CD8+CD4-CCR7+CD45RA+ naive T cells. This receptor was obtained from a human donor in good health. Some libraries in this study had Jurkat cell RNA spiked in. This chain connects TRBV4-3 to TRBJ1-6; D not certain. CDR3 coding DNA: TGCGCCAGCAGCCAAGAAGTGGGGTTTGATTCACCCCTCCACTTT. This translates into CASSQEVGFDSPLHF.